Presented here are 19 T cell receptor beta chains from one specimen sequenced in a study of blood T cells in healthy people across ages. Alongside a J-beta primer mix, a sample-barcoded 5' primer served in a second PCR lasting roughly 7 to 11 cycles. MiXCR was run by TCRdb on the 5' RACE reads, yielding one entry per CDR3 protein. The data show about 930,000 distinct CDR3 sequences, around 29% seen once. Separately, the same data were catalogued under a study of T cells of mothers and their children.

Sequencing input: blood. The receptor source for this set is a woman in her thirties or forties in good health.

The chain's CDR3 is CASSPRGALPEKLFF. The CDR3 nucleotides are TGTGCCAGCAGTCCCAGGGGGGCCCTTCCTGAAAAACTGTTTTTT. The V call is TRBV6-5, the J call TRBJ1-4; TRBD1 matches 7 bases. CDR1 is MNHEY and CDR2 is SVGAGI in the germline V gene. Unmatched junction bases numbered 10, after V lost 5 bases and J lost 7 bases. The CDR3 contains 15 residues.

The chain joins TRBV29-1 to TRBJ2-3; 15 bases line up with TRBD2. CDR3 size: 16 residues. CDR1 and CDR2 from the germline V gene are SQVTM and ANQGSEA. V lost 6 bases and J lost 4; bases outside the gene matches: 8. CDR3 protein: CSVRTSGRAVADTQYF. In DNA form, the CDR3 reads TGCAGCGTGAGGACTAGCGGGAGGGCCGTAGCAGATACGCAGTATTTT.

This clonotype turned up a few times. The chain couples TRBV4-1 to TRBJ1-1, with 7 bases identical to TRBD1. V lost 1 base and J lost 0; bases outside the gene matches: 5. CDR1 MGHRA and CDR2 YSYEKL come from the germline V gene. The CDR3 runs 16 residues. The CDR3 sequence: CASSQGWDSLNTEAFF. The DNA for the CDR3 is TGCGCCAGCAGCCAAGGCTGGGACAGTTTGAACACTGAAGCTTTCTTT.

Details on this clonotype: An end of the junction does not agree with germline; a read error may underlie this. The chain couples TRBV7-3 to TRBJ2-1; 11 nucleotides agree with TRBD2. The CDR3 loop spans 15 amino acids. Germline V gene lookup returns CDR1 SGHTA and CDR2 FQGTGA. CDR3: CTSSLTVAGGNEQFF. CDR3 nucleotides: TGTACCAGCAGCTTAACAGTAGCGGGGGGGAATGAGCAGTTCTTC.

The chain recombines TRBV11-2 with TRBJ2-3; possible D gene TRBD2, 5 bases. V was pared by 5 bases and J by 4 bases, with 22 bases between. The germline gives CDR1 SGHAT, CDR2 FQNNGV. The CDR3 spans 17 residues. The CDR3, as DNA: TGTGCCAGCAGCCCCCGGAGTTTCGGGGTTGGTGCAGATACGCAGTATTTT. Its protein is CASSPRSFGVGADTQYF.

This clonotype was detected only a few times. The chain uses TRBV12-3 or TRBV12-4 and TRBJ1-6, with a weak D call TRBD1 (5 bases). CDR3 size: 17 residues. V was pared by 5 bases and J by 3 bases, with 17 bases between. Here the CDR3 reads CASSGGTETFYNSPLHF. CDR3 in DNA: TGTGCCAGCAGTGGGGGGACCGAGACTTTCTATAATTCACCCCTCCACTTT.

This clonotype has ten or more counts. The gene calls are TRBV3-1 and TRBJ2-7, with 8 bases identical to TRBD1. CDR1 LGHDT and CDR2 YNNKEL come from the germline V gene (reference sequence). Germline trimming cut 6 bases from V and 6 bases from J; bases unmatched to any gene: 4. This CDR3 region has 12 residues. DNA of the CDR3: TGTGCCAGCAGGGACACAGGGGGCGAGCAGTACTTC. This codes for CASRDTGGEQYF.

This clonotype was counted ten times or more. V usage is TRBV5-1 and J usage is TRBJ1-1; D ambiguous. V lost 0 bases to trimming and J lost 1 base, with 4 bases between them. There are 13 residues in the CDR3. Germline V gives CDR1 SGHRS, CDR2 YFSETQ. CDR3 protein: CASSLVSNTEAFF. The CDR3 region has the DNA TGCGCCAGCAGCTTGGTGTCGAACACTGAAGCTTTCTTT.

As to this clonotype: A single base separates this from a much larger clone, so it may be a read error. V is TRBV5-1 and J is TRBJ2-4; D is perhaps TRBD1 (5 bases). Germline lookup yields CDR1 SGHRS and CDR2 YFSETQ. This CDR3 is 14 amino acids long. V shed 6 bases and J shed 13 bases, with 23 bases lying between them. The CDR3, as DNA: TGCGCCAGCAAACCGGGCCAAGGGGTCAATGAGCAGTACTTC. Translating gives CASKPGQGVNEQYF.

This clonotype was picked up a small number of times. This could be a read error, since a much larger clone is one nucleotide away. J is TRBJ2-1 and V is TRBV5-1; 8 bases line up with TRBD1. The CDR3 runs to 15 residues. Per the germline V gene, CDR1 is SGHRS and CDR2 is YFSETQ. CDR3 in DNA: TGCACCAGCAGCGGACAGGGAAGTTCCTACAATGAGCAGTTCTTC. This codes for CTSSGQGSSYNEQFF.

The chain has TRBV5-1 and TRBJ1-2; D perhaps matches TRBD1 (5 bases). The germline V and J ends were trimmed by 2 bases and 6 bases, with 14 bases remaining between them. This CDR3 is built from 14 residues. CDR1 is SGHRS, CDR2 YFSETQ, per germline. The CDR3 region has the DNA TGCGCCAGCAGCTTCCCAGACAGCGCAGATGGCTACACCTTC. Its translation is CASSFPDSADGYTF.

This chain joins TRBV3-1 and TRBJ2-1; 9 bases fit TRBD2. The V gene end was trimmed by 4 bases and the J gene end by 10 bases; junction bases not matched to a gene: 11. This CDR3 region has 15 residues. Germline CDR1 and CDR2: LGHDT and YNNKEL (reference sequence). The CDR3: CASSPRRGGAFEQFF. In DNA, the CDR3 is TGTGCCAGCAGCCCCCGCCGCGGGGGGGCTTTCGAGCAGTTCTTC.

This clonotype was seen only a few times. This chain uses TRBV20-1 with TRBJ1-1, with D perhaps TRBD1 (5 bases). Germline lookup yields CDR1 DFQATT and CDR2 SNEGSKA (reference sequence). The CDR3 sequence is 14 residues long. Deletions cut 0 bases from V and 0 bases from J, with 8 bases between. The CDR3 bases are TGCAGTGCTAGAGAGGGGGGATTGAACACTGAAGCTTTCTTT. Translated, it gives CSAREGGLNTEAFF.

This chain links TRBV20-1 with TRBJ1-3; D is uncertain. Between the trimmed V and J ends, which lost 1 base and 4 bases, there was a span of 8 bases. The CDR3 totals 13 residues. Germline CDR1 is DFQATT and CDR2 is SNEGSKA (reference sequence). CDR3 loop: CSARVRLGNTIYF. CDR3 sequence (DNA): TGCAGTGCTAGAGTTAGACTCGGAAACACCATATATTTT.

This clonotype came up a few times. This chain joins TRBV29-1 and TRBJ2-2; D remains ambiguous. Germline CDR1 is SQVTM and CDR2 is ANQGSEA. This CDR3 has 15 residues. The V end lost 6 bases, the J end lost 2 bases, and 16 bases lay between the germline ends. The CDR3, as DNA: TGCAGCGTGGCTAGGGCAGCTTCTAACACCGGGGAGCTGTTTTTT. It specifies CSVARAASNTGELFF.

This sequence joins TRBV5-1 and TRBJ2-2; no clear D gene. Germline V gives CDR1 SGHRS, CDR2 YFSETQ. V was clipped by 0 bases and J by 6 bases, with 9 bases between them. This CDR3 has 14 residues. As DNA, the CDR3 is TGCGCCAGCAGCTTGGCCTCCCCACCCGGGGAGCTGTTTTTT. Translation gives CASSLASPPGELFF.

This clonotype has more than one count but fewer than ten. V gene TRBV20-1 combines with J gene TRBJ2-7, with TRBD1 matching 7 bases. J gave up 2 bases and V 6 bases, and 10 bases lay outside the gene matches. The germline CDR1 and CDR2 sequences are DFQATT and SNEGSKA (reference sequence). The CDR3 runs to 14 residues. The DNA of the CDR3 is TGCAGTGCGGCAAGTCGGGACAGTCCCTACGAGCAGTACTTC. Translated: CSAASRDSPYEQYF.

The chain is built from TRBV5-1 and TRBJ1-2; 8 positions agree with TRBD1. From germline, CDR1 is SGHRS and CDR2 YFSETQ. Trimming at V came to 4 bases and at J to 7 bases, leaving 15 bases not matched to a gene. The CDR3 covers 16 residues. CDR3 amino acids: CASSNRDRTATCGYTF. In DNA form, the CDR3 reads TGCGCCAGCAGCAACCGGGACAGGACCGCGACCTGTGGCTACACCTTC.

This chain uses TRBV7-9 with TRBJ2-3; 8 bases line up with TRBD2. This CDR3 contains 16 residues. CDR1 SEHNR and CDR2 FQNEAQ come from the germline V gene (reference sequence). Trimming cost V 6 bases and J 2 bases; bases outside gene matches: 10. The CDR3 DNA reads as TGTGCCAGCAGTCCCAGCGGGAGAGGACCCACAGATACGCAGTATTTT. Its translation is CASSPSGRGPTDTQYF.